These 13 T cell receptor beta chains were all obtained from the same sample, sequenced in a study of cytomegalovirus exposure and HLA in healthy donors. The PCR ran on 60 Vbeta and 13 Jbeta primers. Libraries were prepared by immunoSEQ multiplex PCR; TCRdb keeps only in-frame clonotypes and omits some of them. The table has 55,000 to 70,000 clones, about four fifths seen once; the top ten hold roughly 5.2%. Sequencing was carried out using PBMCs. These receptors originate from a woman younger than 45 in good health and CMV-seronegative.

This CDR3 reads CAWSVLAGDTGELFF. The CDR3 DNA sequence: TGTGCCTGGAGTGTACTAGCGGGAGACACCGGGGAGCTGTTTTTT. V is TRBV30 and J is TRBJ2-2, with 11 bases that match TRBD2. Germline assignment: CDR1 GTSNPN and CDR2 SVGIG (reference sequence). Trimming cost V 0 bases and J 3 bases; bases outside gene matches: 0. The CDR3 has 15 amino acids.

This clone was observed a few times. This rearrangement joins TRBV5-5 to TRBJ1-5, with a weak D call TRBD1 (5 bases). Between the trimmed V and J ends, which lost 0 bases and 2 bases, there was a span of 12 bases. Germline-derived CDR1 and CDR2 are SGHKS and YYEKEE (reference sequence). This CDR3 comprises 16 residues. The CDR3 region is CASSLGGSGGNQPQHF. As DNA, the CDR3 is TGTGCCAGCAGCTTGGGGGGGTCGGGGGGCAATCAGCCCCAGCATTTT.

The chain recombines TRBV5-5 with TRBJ1-2; TRBD1 is a possible D gene (5 bases). The V end was cut by 5 bases, the J end by 7 bases, with 24 bases between. The CDR3 contains 16 residues. CDR1 and CDR2 from the germline V gene are SGHKS and YYEKEE (reference sequence). CDR3 sequence (DNA): TGTGCCAGCAGTTCCTTGGAAGGGTTGGGGGGGACTGGCTACACCTTC. Encoded protein: CASSSLEGLGGTGYTF.

This clone was observed a single time. The V call is TRBV18, the J call TRBJ2-7; 8 bases align to TRBD1. Trimming took 3 bases from V and 6 from J; bases not matched to a gene: 4. CDR3 length equals 13 residues. The germline V gene has CDR1 KGHSH and CDR2 LQKENI. As DNA, the CDR3 is TGTGCCAGCTCACCGGGGGGACAGGCCGAGCAGTACGTC. Translated, it gives CASSPGGQAEQYV.

The chain uses TRBV6-5 and TRBJ2-3; no clear D. CDR1 is MNHEY and CDR2 is SVGAGI in the germline V gene. This CDR3 contains 11 residues. Trimming cost V 7 bases and J 1 base, with 3 bases left between them. The CDR3, as DNA: TGTGCCAGCACCGGCACAGATACGCAGTATTTT. This codes for CASTGTDTQYF.

J is TRBJ2-5 and V is TRBV5-4; D remains unclear. From germline, CDR1 is SGHNT and CDR2 YYREEE (reference sequence). Trimming shortened V by 2 bases and J by 0 bases, and 8 bases separated the two germline ends. The CDR3 has 14 amino acids. The CDR3 DNA sequence: TGTGCCAGCAGCTTACAGTACAACCAAGAGACCCAGTACTTC. Protein sequence: CASSLQYNQETQYF.

A few counts support this clone. V gene TRBV10-1 combines with J gene TRBJ2-7; D is perhaps TRBD2 (6 bases). V lost 5 bases and J lost 5, with 10 bases in between. This CDR3 contains 12 residues. Germline assignment: CDR1 WNHNN and CDR2 SYGVQD (reference sequence). In DNA, the CDR3 is TGCGCCAGCAGTTCCCTAGCGAACGAGCAGTACTTC. Encoded protein: CASSSLANEQYF.

V gene TRBV6-1 combines with J gene TRBJ2-2, with D perhaps matching TRBD2 (5 bases). Germline assignment: CDR1 MNHNS and CDR2 SASEGT. V gave up 2 bases and J gave up 3 bases, with 10 bases separating them. CDR3 length equals 15 residues. The CDR3 loop is CASSERRVYTGELFF. CDR3 bases: TGTGCCAGCAGTGAAAGGCGGGTTTACACCGGGGAGCTGTTTTTT.

This clone was detected only a few times. The V gene is TRBV29-1, the J gene TRBJ2-1; 9 bases line up with TRBD1. Germline V gene lookup returns CDR1 SQVTM and CDR2 ANQGSEA. V dropped 7 bases and J dropped 2; count of bases not matched to a gene: 0. The CDR3 has 12 amino acids. CDR3 in amino acids: CSGTGAYNEQFF. CDR3 DNA: TGCAGCGGGACAGGGGCCTACAATGAGCAGTTCTTC.

The chain has TRBV5-4 and TRBJ2-1, with TRBD2 identical over 11 bases. CDR1 and CDR2 (germline): SGHNT, YYREEE (reference sequence). The CDR3 runs to 17 residues. The J segment lost 10 bases and the V segment lost 4 bases, leaving 16 bases of the junction unmatched. The CDR3 DNA reads TGTGCCAGCAGCGGTTATTTTAGCGGGAGGGCCCTCAGGGAGCAGTTCTTC. Translating gives CASSGYFSGRALREQFF.

The chain employs TRBV30 and TRBJ2-1, with 15 bases that match TRBD2. The length of the CDR3 is 14 residues. Germline V lookup: CDR1 GTSNPN, CDR2 SVGIG (reference sequence). J was trimmed by 10 bases and V by 3 bases; bases with no gene match: 4. This CDR3 is CAWSWTSGRGEQFF. DNA for the CDR3: TGTGCCTGGAGCTGGACTAGCGGGAGGGGGGAGCAGTTCTTC. The full variable domain, rest sourced from reference TRBV30 and TRBJ2-1, is SQTIHQWPATLVQPVGSPLSLECTVEGTSNPNLYWYRQAAGRGLQLLFYSVGIGQISSEVPQNLSASRPQDRQFILSSKKLLLSDSGFYLCAWSWTSGRGEQFFGPGTRLTVL.

This chain connects TRBV11-3 to TRBJ2-3; 14 nucleotides agree with TRBD2. The germline V gene has CDR1 SGHNT and CDR2 YENEEA. The CDR3 extends over 16 amino acids. V lost 5 bases and J lost 4; bases outside the gene matches: 5. CDR3 in amino acids: CASSPGTSGRADTQYF. Written as DNA, the CDR3 is TGTGCCAGCAGCCCGGGGACTAGCGGGAGAGCAGATACGCAGTATTTT.

The chain combines TRBV2 with TRBJ2-2, with D hard to call. Trimming cost V 7 bases and J 2 bases, with 11 bases left between them. Per germline, CDR1 SNHLY and CDR2 FYNNEI. CDR3 length equals 14 residues. CDR3 amino acids: CASILAPNTGELFF. The CDR3 DNA reads TGTGCCAGCATCTTGGCACCAAACACCGGGGAGCTGTTTTTT.